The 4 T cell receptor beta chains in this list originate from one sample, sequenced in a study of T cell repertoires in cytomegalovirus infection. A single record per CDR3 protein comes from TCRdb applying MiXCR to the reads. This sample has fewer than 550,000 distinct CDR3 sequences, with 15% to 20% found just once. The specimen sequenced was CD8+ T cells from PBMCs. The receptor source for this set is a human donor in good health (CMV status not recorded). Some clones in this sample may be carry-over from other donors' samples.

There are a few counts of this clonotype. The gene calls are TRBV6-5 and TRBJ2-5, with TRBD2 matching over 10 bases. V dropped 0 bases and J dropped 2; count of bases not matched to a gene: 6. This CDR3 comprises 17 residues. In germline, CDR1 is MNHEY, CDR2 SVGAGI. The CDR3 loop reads CASSYSIWTSGQETQYF. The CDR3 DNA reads TGTGCCAGCAGTTACTCGATTTGGACTAGCGGACAAGAGACCCAGTACTTC.

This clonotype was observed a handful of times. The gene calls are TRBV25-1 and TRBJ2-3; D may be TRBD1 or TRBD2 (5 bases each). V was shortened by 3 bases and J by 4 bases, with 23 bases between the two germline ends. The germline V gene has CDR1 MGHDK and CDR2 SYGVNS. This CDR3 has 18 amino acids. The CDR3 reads CASSDPARDALKPDTQYF. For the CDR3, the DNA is TGTGCCAGCAGTGATCCCGCCCGGGACGCCTTGAAGCCAGATACGCAGTATTTT. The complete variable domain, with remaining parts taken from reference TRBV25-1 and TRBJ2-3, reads EADIYQTPRYLVIGTGKKITLECSQTMGHDKMYWYQQDPGMELHLIHYSYGVNSTEKGDLSSESTVSRIRTEHFPLTLESARPSHTSQYLCASSDPARDALKPDTQYFGPGTRLTVL.

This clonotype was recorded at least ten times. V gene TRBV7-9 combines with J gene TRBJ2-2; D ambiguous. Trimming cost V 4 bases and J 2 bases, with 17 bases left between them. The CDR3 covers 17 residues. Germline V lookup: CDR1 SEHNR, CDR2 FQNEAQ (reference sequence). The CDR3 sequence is CASSSTLNSANTGELFF. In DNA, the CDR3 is TGTGCCAGCAGCTCAACCCTTAACAGCGCTAACACCGGGGAGCTGTTTTTT.

The CDR3 loop is CASSDVRGDSNQPQHF. In nucleotides, the CDR3 is TGTGCCAGCAGTGACGTCAGGGGGGATAGCAATCAGCCCCAGCATTTT. The chain is built from TRBV6-4 and TRBJ1-5; 7 bases are shared with TRBD1. The germline gives CDR1 MRHNA, CDR2 SNTAGT. The V and J ends lost 2 bases and 0 bases, in that order; junction bases with no gene match: 4. The CDR3 contains 16 residues.